The 13 T cell receptor beta chains given below trace back to one sample, sequenced in a study of T cell changes during pregnancy in multiple sclerosis. Here immunoSEQ multiplex PCR was the method, and the copy in TCRdb shows in-frame clones only, minus some. The table shows 85,000 to 100,000 clones, with around 92% occurring only once. The sample consisted of peripheral blood, taken after pregnancy. Receptors were obtained from a female donor with multiple sclerosis, enrolled in a pregnancy study.

The chain combines TRBV7-2 with TRBJ2-3; 9 bases map to TRBD2. V was clipped by 5 bases and J by 2 bases; unmatched bases: 14. In germline, CDR1 is SGHTA, CDR2 FQGNSA. CDR3 length: 18 amino acids. In nucleotides, the CDR3 is TGTGCCAGCAGCGCAACATACGCAGCGGGGGGACTCACAGATACGCAGTATTTT. Protein product: CASSATYAAGGLTDTQYF.

The rearrangement uses TRBV7-2 and TRBJ2-2, with D possibly being TRBD1 (5 bases). The CDR3 covers 13 residues. Trimming cost V 4 bases and J 5 bases, with 8 bases left between them. Germline CDR1 reads SGHTA; CDR2 reads FQGNSA. This chain's CDR3 is CASSYQGTGELFF. The DNA of the CDR3 is TGTGCCAGCAGCTACCAGGGTACCGGGGAGCTGTTTTTT.

This sequence joins TRBV6-1 and TRBJ1-6; 8 nucleotides agree with TRBD1. After removal of 4 bases from V and 6 bases from J, the junction contained 5 bases not matched to a gene. The CDR3 consists of 15 residues. Germline values: CDR1 MNHNS, CDR2 SASEGT. The CDR3 sequence is CASSGLTGVNSPLHF. As DNA, the CDR3 is TGTGCCAGCAGTGGCCTGACAGGGGTTAATTCACCCCTCCACTTT.

The V call is TRBV5-6, the J call TRBJ2-7; 8 nucleotides align to TRBD1. The V segment lost 3 bases and the J segment 4 bases; nucleotides outside the gene matches: 6. This CDR3 comprises 14 residues. The germline V gene encodes CDR1 SGHDT and CDR2 YYEEEE. The CDR3 is CASSSGQGRYEQYF. As DNA, the CDR3 is TGTGCCAGCAGCTCCGGACAGGGTCGGTACGAGCAGTACTTC.

This rearrangement joins TRBV11-3 to TRBJ2-3, with 7 positions matching TRBD1. Germline V gene lookup returns CDR1 SGHNT and CDR2 YENEEA. J gave up 1 base and V 5 bases, and 12 bases lay outside the gene matches. The CDR3 is 17 amino acids. In DNA, the CDR3 is TGTGCCAGCAGCAACCCCCAGGGGGAGATTGGCACAGATACGCAGTATTTT. Protein product: CASSNPQGEIGTDTQYF.

This sequence joins TRBV18 and TRBJ2-2; D is unresolved. V lost 3 bases and J lost 4, with 12 bases in between. CDR3 length: 15 residues. CDR1 is KGHSH and CDR2 is LQKENI in the germline V gene. In DNA form, the CDR3 reads TGTGCCAGCTCACCGATGAGGATCCTCACCGGGGAGCTGTTTTTT. Its translation is CASSPMRILTGELFF. Together with reference TRBV18 and TRBJ2-2, the CDR3 gives the full variable domain: NAGVMQNPRHLVRRRGQEARLRCSPMKGHSHVYWYRQLPEEGLKFMVYLQKENIIDESGMPKERFSAEFPKEGPSILRIQQVVRGDSAAYFCASSPMRILTGELFFGEGSRLTVL.

The V call is TRBV6-1, the J call TRBJ2-4; D is uncertain. The germline gives CDR1 MNHNS, CDR2 SASEGT. V gave up 1 base and J gave up 8 bases, with 6 bases separating them. There are 12 residues in the CDR3. The DNA of the CDR3 is TGTGCCAGCAGTGAAGATTCTGACATTCAGTACTTC. The encoded protein is CASSEDSDIQYF.

The chain links TRBV6-5 to TRBJ2-2; 11 nucleotides align to TRBD1. CDR3 size: 15 residues. The V and J ends lost 7 bases and 4 bases, in that order; junction bases with no gene match: 5. From germline, CDR1 is MNHEY and CDR2 SVGAGI. CDR3 DNA sequence: TGTGCCAGCACCCCCGGGACAGGGGGCACCGGGGAGCTGTTTTTT. Protein: CASTPGTGGTGELFF.

In this sample, this clone turned up once. V gene TRBV11-2 combines with J gene TRBJ2-5; TRBD2 matches at 10 bases. The CDR3 loop spans 18 amino acids. Germline V lookup: CDR1 SGHAT, CDR2 FQNNGV. After removal of 5 bases from V and 2 bases from J, the junction contained 14 bases not matched to a gene. The CDR3: CASSPRTSGVNVQETQYF. The CDR3 DNA is TGTGCCAGCAGCCCCCGGACTAGCGGTGTAAATGTACAAGAGACCCAGTACTTC.

The V call is TRBV5-6, the J call TRBJ2-7; possible D gene TRBD2, 5 bases. The germline V gene has CDR1 SGHDT and CDR2 YYEEEE. The V end was cut by 1 base, the J end by 1 base, with 9 bases between. The CDR3 has 14 amino acids. The CDR3 bases are TGTGCCAGCAGCTTGAACGGGGAGTCCTACGAGCAGTACTTC. Protein sequence: CASSLNGESYEQYF.

The chain joins TRBV2 to TRBJ2-1; 8 positions match TRBD2. The length of the CDR3 is 15 residues. Per germline, CDR1 SNHLY and CDR2 FYNNEI. The V gene end was trimmed by 6 bases and the J gene end by 3 bases; junction bases not matched to a gene: 7. The CDR3 nucleotides are TGTGCCAGCAGGGCGAGACTAGCGAGCTACAATGAGCAGTTCTTC. Translated, it gives CASRARLASYNEQFF.

The genes are TRBV4-2 and TRBJ2-7; D may be TRBD2 (5 bases). CDR1 is LGHNA, CDR2 YNFKEQ, per germline. The V and J ends lost 1 base and 4 bases respectively, with 11 bases between them. The CDR3 contains 14 residues. CDR3 amino acids: CASSQVSGVYEQYF. The CDR3 region has the DNA TGTGCCAGCAGCCAAGTATCCGGGGTTTACGAGCAGTACTTC.

The V gene is TRBV5-1, the J gene TRBJ2-2; D unclear. Germline assignment: CDR1 SGHRS and CDR2 YFSETQ. The CDR3 sequence is 15 residues long. Trimming shortened V by 1 base and J by 1 base, and 8 bases separated the two germline ends. The CDR3 region is CASSLSAGNTGELFF. The CDR3 DNA reads as TGCGCCAGCAGCTTGTCGGCAGGGAACACCGGGGAGCTGTTTTTT.